The rows below give T cell receptor beta chains drawn from one sample of a study of OX40 agonist ivuxolimab in advanced cancers. TCRdb's table, derived via immunoSEQ multiplex PCR, lists solely in-frame clones and lacks some. The sample lists around 7,000 clones, around 78% seen once, with about a fifth in the top ten. The starting material was CD4+ or CD8+ T cells sorted from blood, obtained in a trial of the OX40 agonist ivuxolimab. The receptors were sampled from an adult with an advanced solid tumor such as melanoma, head and neck, liver or kidney cancer. Each CDR3 is given with its conserved first and last residue. The order of the fields is clone size, CDR3 length, V gene, D gene, J gene, CDR3 DNA, CDR3 protein. D genes are given only for firm matches. Some rows mark clone size as missing; the rest say once, few, many or name a class of expanded clone.

clone size: NA
CDR3 length: 15
V gene: TRBV6-1
D gene: TRBD1
J gene: TRBJ1-1
CDR3 DNA: TGTGCCAGCACCCTACAGGGGGCGTCGGGTACTGAAGCTTTCTTT
CDR3 protein: CASTLQGASGTEAFF

clone size: NA
CDR3 length: 13
V gene: TRBV27
D gene: NA
J gene: TRBJ2-2
CDR3 DNA: TGTGCCAGCGTACGGATGAACACCGGGGAGCTGTTTTTT
CDR3 protein: CASVRMNTGELFF

clone size: NA
CDR3 length: 19
V gene: TRBV5-5
D gene: NA
J gene: TRBJ1-1
CDR3 DNA: TGTGCCAGCAGCTTGGAAGATAGCCTAAGACAGACAATGAACACTGAAGCTTTCTTT
CDR3 protein: CASSLEDSLRQTMNTEAFF

clone size: few
CDR3 length: 13
V gene: TRBV29-1
D gene: NA
J gene: TRBJ1-3
CDR3 DNA: TGCAGCGTTGTCGGGGGGACTGGAAACACCATATATTTT
CDR3 protein: CSVVGGTGNTIYF

clone size: NA
CDR3 length: 15
V gene: TRBV27
D gene: NA
J gene: TRBJ1-2
CDR3 DNA: TGTGCCAGCAGTCCCACGGGGGTTGTCATCGGTGGCTACACCTTC
CDR3 protein: CASSPTGVVIGGYTF

clone size: once
CDR3 length: 12
V gene: TRBV9
D gene: NA
J gene: TRBJ1-1
CDR3 DNA: TGTGCCAGCTTCCTCTGGACTCCTGAAGCTTTCTTT
CDR3 protein: CASFLWTPEAFF

clone size: once
CDR3 length: 13
V gene: TRBV6-6
D gene: NA
J gene: TRBJ1-2
CDR3 DNA: TGTGCCAGCAAAAAGCGGGGGCGACATGGCTACACCTTC
CDR3 protein: CASKKRGRHGYTF

clone size: NA
CDR3 length: 14
V gene: TRBV5-4
D gene: TRBD1
J gene: TRBJ2-7
CDR3 DNA: TGTGCCAGCAGCTCCGGGACAGATCCGTACGAGCAGTACTTC
CDR3 protein: CASSSGTDPYEQYF

clone size: NA
CDR3 length: 14
V gene: TRBV23-1
D gene: NA
J gene: TRBJ1-5
CDR3 DNA: TGCGCCAGCAGTCAATCGGAGGGTTATCTGCCCCAGCATTTT
CDR3 protein: CASSQSEGYLPQHF

clone size: NA
CDR3 length: 15
V gene: TRBV15
D gene: NA
J gene: TRBJ1-5
CDR3 DNA: TGTGCCACCAGCAGAAGGGACAATAGCAATCAGCCCCAGCATTTT
CDR3 protein: CATSRRDNSNQPQHF

clone size: NA
CDR3 length: 16
V gene: TRBV19
D gene: TRBD1
J gene: TRBJ1-6
CDR3 DNA: TGTGCCAGTAGTACATCCGGGACAGGGTCTAATTCACCCCTCCACTTT
CDR3 protein: CASSTSGTGSNSPLHF

clone size: NA
CDR3 length: 15
V gene: TRBV6-5
D gene: NA
J gene: TRBJ2-6
CDR3 DNA: TGTGCCAGCAGTCGTAAACTAGGTGGGAACAAAGTCGGGACTTTC
CDR3 protein: CASSRKLGGNKVGTF

clone size: NA
CDR3 length: 13
V gene: TRBV2
D gene: NA
J gene: TRBJ1-2
CDR3 DNA: TGTGCCACCCTAACGACAGGAAGCTATGGCTACACCTTC
CDR3 protein: CATLTTGSYGYTF

clone size: NA
CDR3 length: 17
V gene: TRBV19
D gene: NA
J gene: TRBJ1-6
CDR3 DNA: TGTGCCAGTAGTATATCCGCCGGAAGCTCCTATAATTCACCCCTCCACTTT
CDR3 protein: CASSISAGSSYNSPLHF

clone size: NA
CDR3 length: 17
V gene: TRBV4-2
D gene: TRBD1
J gene: TRBJ1-1
CDR3 DNA: TGTGCCAGCAGCCCCGGGACAGCCAGATCATCGAACACTGAAGCTTTCTTT
CDR3 protein: CASSPGTARSSNTEAFF

clone size: NA
CDR3 length: 17
V gene: TRBV5-1
D gene: TRBD1
J gene: TRBJ2-5
CDR3 DNA: TGCGCCAGCAGCTTGGCCTCTTTCGGACAGGGTTTAGAGACCCAGTACTTC
CDR3 protein: CASSLASFGQGLETQYF

clone size: NA
CDR3 length: 15
V gene: TRBV19
D gene: NA
J gene: TRBJ1-1
CDR3 DNA: TGTGCCAGTTCCCAGGGCCTTGTGTATGACACTGAAGCTTTCTTT
CDR3 protein: CASSQGLVYDTEAFF

clone size: NA
CDR3 length: 12
V gene: TRBV10-3
D gene: TRBD1
J gene: TRBJ1-1
CDR3 DNA: TGTGCCATTTCCAGGGGGCAGGGTGAAGCTTTCTTT
CDR3 protein: CAISRGQGEAFF

clone size: NA
CDR3 length: 14
V gene: TRBV6-6
D gene: NA
J gene: TRBJ2-6
CDR3 DNA: TGTGCCAGCAGTTACAGCTCTGGGGCCAACGTCCTGACTTTC
CDR3 protein: CASSYSSGANVLTF

clone size: NA
CDR3 length: 14
V gene: TRBV27
D gene: TRBD1
J gene: TRBJ2-7
CDR3 DNA: TGTGCCAGCAGTCCGATGGGACAGCTCCACGAGCAGTACTTC
CDR3 protein: CASSPMGQLHEQYF

clone size: NA
CDR3 length: 13
V gene: TRBV30
D gene: NA
J gene: TRBJ1-2
CDR3 DNA: TGTGCCTGGAGTGTACTGGCAGTACATGGCTACACCTTC
CDR3 protein: CAWSVLAVHGYTF

clone size: NA
CDR3 length: 16
V gene: TRBV7-9
D gene: NA
J gene: TRBJ2-5
CDR3 DNA: TGTGCCAGCAGCTTAAGAAGTTCTCATTATAAGGAGACCCAGTACTTC
CDR3 protein: CASSLRSSHYKETQYF

clone size: NA
CDR3 length: 10
V gene: TRBV6-6
D gene: NA
J gene: TRBJ1-5
CDR3 DNA: TGTGCCAGCAGTCCTCAGCCCCAGCATTTT
CDR3 protein: CASSPQPQHF

clone size: NA
CDR3 length: 17
V gene: TRBV9
D gene: NA
J gene: TRBJ2-2
CDR3 DNA: TGTGCCAGCAGCTCTCTCCAGGGATCACCGGGGACCGGGGAGCTGTTTTTT
CDR3 protein: CASSSLQGSPGTGELFF

clone size: large
CDR3 length: 18
V gene: TRBV27
D gene: TRBD2
J gene: TRBJ2-3
CDR3 DNA: TGTGCCAGCAGTTTATCGTGGACTAGCGGGGGGTTCGGGGATACGCAGTATTTT
CDR3 protein: CASSLSWTSGGFGDTQYF

clone size: NA
CDR3 length: 13
V gene: TRBV6-5
D gene: NA
J gene: TRBJ2-2
CDR3 DNA: TGTGCCAGCAGCCTCATAGCGACCGGGGAGCTGTTTTTT
CDR3 protein: CASSLIATGELFF

clone size: NA
CDR3 length: 17
V gene: TRBV9
D gene: TRBD2
J gene: TRBJ2-1
CDR3 DNA: TGTGCCAGCAGCGTAGAAGGGACTAGCGGGGGTTACAATGAGCAGTTCTTC
CDR3 protein: CASSVEGTSGGYNEQFF